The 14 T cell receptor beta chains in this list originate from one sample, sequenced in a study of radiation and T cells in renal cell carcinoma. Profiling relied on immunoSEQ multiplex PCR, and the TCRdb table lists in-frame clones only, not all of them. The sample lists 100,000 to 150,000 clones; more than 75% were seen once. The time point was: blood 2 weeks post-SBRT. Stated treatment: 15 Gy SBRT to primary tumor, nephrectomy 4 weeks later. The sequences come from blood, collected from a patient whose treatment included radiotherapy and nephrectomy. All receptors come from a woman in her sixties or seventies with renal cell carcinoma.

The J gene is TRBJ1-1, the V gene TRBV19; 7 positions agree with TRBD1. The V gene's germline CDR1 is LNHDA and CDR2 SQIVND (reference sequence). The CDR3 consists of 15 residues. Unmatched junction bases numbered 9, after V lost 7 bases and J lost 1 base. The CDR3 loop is CASMAPGGGNTEAFF. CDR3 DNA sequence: TGTGCCAGTATGGCCCCAGGGGGGGGGAACACTGAAGCTTTCTTT.

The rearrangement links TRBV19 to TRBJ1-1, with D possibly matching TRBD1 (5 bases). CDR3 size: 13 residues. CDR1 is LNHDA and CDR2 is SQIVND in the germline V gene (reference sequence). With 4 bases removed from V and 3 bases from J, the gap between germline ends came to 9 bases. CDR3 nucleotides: TGTGCCAGTAGTAAGACAGCCTACACTGAAGCTTTCTTT. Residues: CASSKTAYTEAFF. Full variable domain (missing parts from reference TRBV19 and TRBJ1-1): DGGITQSPKYLFRKEGQNVTLSCEQNLNHDAMYWYRQDPGQGLRLIYYSQIVNDFQKGDIAEGYSVSREKKESFPLTVTSAQKNPTAFYLCASSKTAYTEAFFGQGTRLTVV.

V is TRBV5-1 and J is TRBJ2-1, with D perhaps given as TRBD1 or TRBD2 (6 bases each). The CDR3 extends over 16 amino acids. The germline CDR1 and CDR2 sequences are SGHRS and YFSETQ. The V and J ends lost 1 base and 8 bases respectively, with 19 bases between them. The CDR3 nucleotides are TGCGCCAGCAGCTTGTGGTCGGGGGCCTCGTGGGATGAGCAGTTCTTC. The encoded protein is CASSLWSGASWDEQFF.

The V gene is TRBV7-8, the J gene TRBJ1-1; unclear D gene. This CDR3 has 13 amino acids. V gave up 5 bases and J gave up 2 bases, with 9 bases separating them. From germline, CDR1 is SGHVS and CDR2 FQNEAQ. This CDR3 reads CASSRTYNTEAFF. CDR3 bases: TGTGCCAGCAGCCGGACGTATAACACTGAAGCTTTCTTT. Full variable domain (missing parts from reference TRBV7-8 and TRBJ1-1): GAGVSQSPRYKVAKRGQDVALRCDPISGHVSLFWYQQALGQGPEFLTYFQNEAQLDKSGLPSDRFFAERPEGSVSTLKIQRTQQEDSAVYLCASSRTYNTEAFFGQGTRLTVV.

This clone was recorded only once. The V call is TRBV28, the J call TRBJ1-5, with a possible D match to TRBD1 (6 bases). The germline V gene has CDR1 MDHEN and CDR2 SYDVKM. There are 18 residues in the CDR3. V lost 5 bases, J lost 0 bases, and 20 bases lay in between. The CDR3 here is CASSPMGALGNSNQPQHF. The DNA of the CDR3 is TGTGCCAGCAGTCCTATGGGGGCACTGGGAAATAGCAATCAGCCCCAGCATTTT.

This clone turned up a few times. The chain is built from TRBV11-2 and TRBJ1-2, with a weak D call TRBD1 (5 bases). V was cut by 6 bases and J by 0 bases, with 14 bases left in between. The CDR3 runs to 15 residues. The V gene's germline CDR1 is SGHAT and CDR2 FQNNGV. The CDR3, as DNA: TGTGCCAGCAGGGTTAGCGGGGCAGCTAACTATGGCTACACCTTC. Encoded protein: CASRVSGAANYGYTF.

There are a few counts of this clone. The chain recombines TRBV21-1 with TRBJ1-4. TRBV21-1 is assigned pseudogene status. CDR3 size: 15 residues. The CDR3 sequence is CASSTSPGLARKLFF. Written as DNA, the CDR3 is TGTGCCAGCAGCACAAGTCCGGGATTGGCGAGAAAACTGTTTTTT.

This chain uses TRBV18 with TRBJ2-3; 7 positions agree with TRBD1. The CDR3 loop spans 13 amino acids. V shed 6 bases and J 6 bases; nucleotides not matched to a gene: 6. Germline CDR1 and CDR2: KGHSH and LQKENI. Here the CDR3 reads CASSNRGADTQYF. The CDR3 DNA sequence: TGTGCCAGCTCTAACAGGGGCGCGGATACGCAGTATTTT.

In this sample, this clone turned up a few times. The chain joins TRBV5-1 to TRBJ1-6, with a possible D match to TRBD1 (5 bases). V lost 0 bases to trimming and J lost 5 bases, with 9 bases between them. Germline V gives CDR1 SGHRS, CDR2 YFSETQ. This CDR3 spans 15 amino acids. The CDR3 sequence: CASSLDGGNNSPLHF. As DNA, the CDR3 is TGCGCCAGCAGCTTGGACGGGGGGAATAATTCACCCCTCCACTTT.

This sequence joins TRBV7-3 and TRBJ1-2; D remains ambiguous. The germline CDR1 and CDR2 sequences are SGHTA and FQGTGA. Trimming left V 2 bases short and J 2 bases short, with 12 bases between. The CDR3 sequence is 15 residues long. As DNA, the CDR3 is TGTGCCAGCAGCTTATTTCCAGGACCGAACTATGGCTACACCTTC. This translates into CASSLFPGPNYGYTF.

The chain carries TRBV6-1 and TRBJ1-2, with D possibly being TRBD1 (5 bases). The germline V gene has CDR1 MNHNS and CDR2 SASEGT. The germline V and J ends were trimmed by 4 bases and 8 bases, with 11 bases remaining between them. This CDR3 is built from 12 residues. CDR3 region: CASSGQGRGYTF. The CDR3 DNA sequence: TGTGCCAGCAGTGGGCAGGGCCGGGGCTACACCTTC.

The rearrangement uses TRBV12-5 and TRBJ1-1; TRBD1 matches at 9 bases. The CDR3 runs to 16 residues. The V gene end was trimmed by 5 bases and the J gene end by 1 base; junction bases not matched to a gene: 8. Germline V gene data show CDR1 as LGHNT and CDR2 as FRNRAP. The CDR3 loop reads CASGPPTGGTNTEAFF. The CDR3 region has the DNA TGTGCTAGTGGTCCCCCGACAGGGGGAACGAACACTGAAGCTTTCTTT.

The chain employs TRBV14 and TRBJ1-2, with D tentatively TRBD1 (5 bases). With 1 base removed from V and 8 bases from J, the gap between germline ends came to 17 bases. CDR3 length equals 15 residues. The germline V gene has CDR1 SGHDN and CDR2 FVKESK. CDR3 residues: CASSQAGGTIKGYTF. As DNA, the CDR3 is TGTGCCAGCAGCCAAGCGGGGGGGACTATTAAGGGCTACACCTTC.

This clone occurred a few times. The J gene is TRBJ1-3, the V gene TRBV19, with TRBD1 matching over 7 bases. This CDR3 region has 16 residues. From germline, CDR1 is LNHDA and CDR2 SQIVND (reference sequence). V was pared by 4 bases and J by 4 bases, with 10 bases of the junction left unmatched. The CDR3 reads CASSTPDRTRGNTIYF. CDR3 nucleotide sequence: TGTGCCAGTAGTACGCCGGACAGGACGAGAGGAAACACCATATATTTT.